This T cell receptor beta chain was sequenced during a study of memory CD4+ T cells and cytomegalovirus serostatus. Study in general: This sample comes from healthy Belgian adults, 8 to 10 CMV seropositive, approximately 25 seronegative.

The sort gate was single viable CD3+CD4+CD8-CD45RO+ cells for memory CD4+ T cells. The data were produced by immunoSEQ multiplex PCR, yet TCRdb's version contains in-frame clones alone and is incomplete. The table has 35,000 to 40,000 clones, around 80% seen once; the top ten hold approximately 5.3%. As to this clone: Its antigen is currently unknown.

The CDR3 runs to 15 residues. V shed 5 bases, J shed 6 bases, and the junction held 6 bases outside the gene matches. Germline V gene sequence: CDR1 SGHTA, CDR2 FQGNSA. General study points: Repertoires predicted CMV serostatus with median bootstrapped AUC of about 0.95. Of approximately 160 reported CMV TCRbeta sequences, just over 65 were found in memory CD4+ repertoires.

The TCR sequence derives from an adult in good health and CMV-seropositive. Sequenced material: memory CD4+ T cells from blood. The chain joins TRBV7-2 to TRBJ2-3, with 12 bases that match TRBD1. DNA for the CDR3: TGTGCCAGCAGCCCATGGGGACAGGGGGCTGATACGCAGTATTTT. Its translation is CASSPWGQGADTQYF.